The sequence of this T cell receptor beta chain was determined in a study of OX40 agonist ivuxolimab in advanced cancers. Study details: The dose of intravenous ivuxolimab that patients received every 2 weeks ranged from 0.01 to 10 mg/kg. Notes on the study in general: CD8+ T cells averaged more expanded clones than CD4+.

Assay used: immunoSEQ multiplex PCR; TCRdb lists only in-frame clones, some missing. The sample yields about 79,000 clones, roughly 88% seen once. In the case of this clone: Its antigen is as yet unknown.

V shed 5 bases and J 2 bases; nucleotides not matched to a gene: 10. Germline-derived CDR1 and CDR2 are LNHDA and SQIVND (reference sequence). This CDR3 is 16 amino acids long. The TCR was taken from an adult with an advanced solid tumor such as melanoma, head and neck, liver or kidney cancer. The chain has TRBV19 and TRBJ2-3; 7 nucleotides match TRBD1. Source: CD4+ or CD8+ T cells sorted from blood, taken in a trial of the OX40 agonist ivuxolimab. The DNA of the CDR3 is TGTGCCAGTAGTTCAAACAGGGGAGTAACCACAGATACGCAGTATTTT. Encoded protein: CASSSNRGVTTDTQYF.